These 16 T cell receptor beta chains share one sample of origin, sequenced in a study of T cells after yellow fever vaccination. TCRdb processed the 5' RACE reads anew with MiXCR; each CDR3 protein has one entry. The sample holds about 63,000 distinct CDR3 sequences; 6% to 7.5% are singletons and the top ten take about 40%. The sequencing used CD8+ T cells sorted from PBMCs, collected 15 days after the yellow fever booster vaccination. The receptor source for this set is a man in his thirties or forties who received the YFV17D yellow fever vaccine.

The gene calls are TRBV5-4 and TRBJ2-3; D ambiguous. The CDR3 has 15 residues. V was shortened by 0 bases and J by 6 bases, with 14 bases between the two germline ends. From germline, CDR1 is SGHNT and CDR2 YYREEE (reference sequence). CDR3 residues: CASSLVAASADTQYF. In DNA form, the CDR3 reads TGTGCCAGCAGCTTGGTCGCGGCCTCCGCTGATACGCAGTATTTT.

This clonotype was recorded at least ten times. The chain carries TRBV5-6 and TRBJ2-7, with TRBD1 identical over 9 bases. The CDR3 contains 14 residues. V lost 7 bases, J lost 6 bases, and 11 bases stayed unmatched. CDR1 and CDR2 from the germline V gene are SGHDT and YYEEEE. The CDR3 bases are TGTGCCAGCTCGCGGACAGGGGAAAATATCGAGCAGTACTTC. Amino acid sequence: CASSRTGENIEQYF.

This clonotype has ten or more counts. The rearrangement links TRBV20-1 to TRBJ2-3; unclear D gene. CDR3 length equals 14 residues. V shed 4 bases and J shed 1 base, with 12 bases lying between them. Germline loops: CDR1 DFQATT, CDR2 SNEGSKA (reference sequence). The CDR3 spells CSANQRGRTDTQYF. The CDR3 coding sequence is TGCAGTGCTAACCAGCGTGGACGCACAGATACGCAGTATTTT.

This clonotype was observed at least ten times. V gene TRBV20-1 combines with J gene TRBJ2-7; perhaps D is TRBD1 or TRBD2 (5 bases each). The CDR3 contains 15 residues. Trimming took 6 bases from V and 4 from J, leaving 22 bases between them. From germline, CDR1 is DFQATT and CDR2 SNEGSKA (reference sequence). CDR3 in amino acids: CSAPLVGEIGYEQYF. DNA for the CDR3: TGCAGTGCCCCCCTTGTAGGGGAGATAGGTTACGAGCAGTACTTC.

The table lists this clonotype with many counts. This chain connects TRBV7-2 to TRBJ2-5; D ambiguous. The V gene lost 4 bases and the J gene lost 4 bases, with 19 bases spanning the gap. The CDR3 contains 16 residues. Germline V lookup: CDR1 SGHTA, CDR2 FQGNSA. Here the CDR3 reads CASSSSTAGPLETQYF. The CDR3, as DNA: TGTGCCAGCAGCTCCTCCACGGCCGGACCCCTAGAGACCCAGTACTTC.

This clonotype has at least ten counts. This chain uses TRBV5-6 with TRBJ2-7; 10 bases are shared with TRBD1. The CDR3 runs 15 residues. V lost 3 bases, J lost 1 base, and 4 bases stayed unmatched. Germline V CDR1 and CDR2: SGHDT, YYEEEE. The CDR3 sequence: CASSSWDRGSYEQYF. The CDR3 DNA reads TGTGCCAGCAGCTCCTGGGACAGGGGATCCTACGAGCAGTACTTC. The full variable domain, in which reference TRBV5-6 and TRBJ2-7 provide the parts outside the CDR3, is DAGVTQSPTHLIKTRGQQVTLRCSPKSGHDTVSWYQQALGQGPQFIFQYYEEEERQRGNFPDRFSGHQFPNYSSELNVNALLLGDSALYLCASSSWDRGSYEQYFGPGTRLTVT.

For this clonotype: It may be a read error: a sequence one base away is much more abundant. The chain links TRBV6-5 to TRBJ2-1; D remains ambiguous. V gave up 6 bases and J gave up 10 bases, with 13 bases separating them. The CDR3 contains 12 residues. Germline lookup yields CDR1 MNHEY and CDR2 SVGAGI. CDR3 in DNA: TGTGCCAGCAGCCGCGCGGATGGGGAGCAGTTCTTC. It codes for CASSRADGEQFF.

This clonotype was counted a few times. V is TRBV19 and J is TRBJ2-1; 8 bases agree with TRBD1. V shed 0 bases and J 4 bases; nucleotides not matched to a gene: 8. The CDR3 contains 17 residues. CDR1 is LNHDA, CDR2 SQIVND, per germline (reference sequence). CDR3 residues: CASSIDHQGATYNEQFF. The CDR3 nucleotides are TGTGCCAGTAGTATAGATCACCAGGGGGCAACTTACAATGAGCAGTTCTTC. Using reference TRBV19 and TRBJ2-1 for the parts outside the CDR3, the full variable domain is DGGITQSPKYLFRKEGQNVTLSCEQNLNHDAMYWYRQDPGQGLRLIYYSQIVNDFQKGDIAEGYSVSREKKESFPLTVTSAQKNPTAFYLCASSIDHQGATYNEQFFGPGTRLTVL.

A remark on this clonotype: This clone may be a read error of a much larger clone one base away. This chain joins TRBV29-1 and TRBJ2-1; TRBD2 aligns across 10 bases. The CDR3 runs to 14 residues. The junction had 8 bases not matched to a gene; V was cut back by 7 bases and J by 5 bases. Germline CDR1 reads SQVTM; CDR2 reads ANQGSEA. The CDR3 protein is CSEELAGTDNEQFF. DNA for the CDR3: TGCAGCGAGGAACTAGCGGGAACGGACAATGAGCAGTTCTTC.

This clonotype has a count of ten or more. CDR3 protein: CASSPGFYNEQFF. The CDR3 DNA sequence: TGTGCCAGCAGCCCCGGGTTCTACAATGAGCAGTTCTTC. The chain links TRBV28 to TRBJ2-1; D gene ambiguous. Trimming took off 6 bases at V and 3 bases at J, with 9 bases between the two ends. Germline V CDR1 and CDR2: MDHEN, SYDVKM. The CDR3 contains 13 residues.

This clonotype occurred many times. The chain joins TRBV6-2 or TRBV6-3 to TRBJ2-3; 7 bases map to TRBD2. The V gene's germline CDR1 is MNHEY and CDR2 SVGEGT. CDR3 length: 15 residues. V dropped 1 base and J dropped 4; count of bases not matched to a gene: 5. For the CDR3, the DNA is TGTGCCAGCAGTTACTACCATGCGGGGGCAGATACGCAGTATTTT. This gives the protein CASSYYHAGADTQYF.

This clonotype was counted only a few times. This chain joins TRBV1 and TRBJ2-2. TRBV1 is termed a pseudogene. The CDR3 is made up of 13 amino acids. CDR3 sequence: CTSSEETSGELFF. CDR3 coding DNA: TGTACCAGCAGCGAGGAGACTTCTGGGGAGCTGTTTTTT.

Concerning this clonotype: A much larger clone sits a single nucleotide away, making a read error possible. CDR3 sequence reads: CASSTFYRDLGNEQFF. The CDR3 DNA sequence: TGTGCCAGCAGCACTTTCTACCGGGATTTAGGGAATGAGCAGTTCTTC. The rearrangement uses TRBV5-6 and TRBJ2-1; D is perhaps TRBD2 (5 bases). CDR3 size: 16 residues. Trimming left V 4 bases short and J 7 bases short, with 21 bases between. Germline CDR1 SGHDT, CDR2 YYEEEE.

This clonotype showed up many times. The chain links TRBV10-3 to TRBJ2-1, with 7 bases lining up with TRBD2. CDR3 size: 16 residues. The J segment lost 0 bases and the V segment lost 0 bases, leaving 2 bases of the junction unmatched. Germline assignment: CDR1 ENHRY and CDR2 SYGVKD. The CDR3 DNA reads TGTGCCATCAGTGAGTCAACGGGGGGCTCCTACAATGAGCAGTTCTTC. Translation gives CAISESTGGSYNEQFF.

In its sample, this clonotype was seen many times. This chain links TRBV7-6 with TRBJ2-5; 8 bases line up with TRBD2. The CDR3 contains 15 residues. Trimming cost V 5 bases and J 3 bases; bases outside gene matches: 8. CDR1 and CDR2 from the germline V gene are SGHVS and FNYEAQ. The chain's CDR3 is CASSPLPLAEETQYF. As DNA, the CDR3 is TGTGCCAGCAGCCCGCTCCCACTAGCGGAAGAGACCCAGTACTTC.

This clonotype was observed at least ten times. V gene TRBV6-2 or TRBV6-3 combines with J gene TRBJ2-1; D may be TRBD1 or TRBD2 (5 bases each). Germline values: CDR1 MNHEY, CDR2 SVGEGT. This CDR3 contains 14 residues. V was shortened by 7 bases and J by 2 bases, with 12 bases between the two germline ends. Here the CDR3 reads CASTNPGPYNEQFF. The CDR3 nucleotides read TGTGCCAGCACTAATCCGGGACCCTACAATGAGCAGTTCTTC.